Reported below is one T cell receptor beta chain. Clones were read by immunoSEQ multiplex PCR, and TCRdb kept only the in-frame ones, dropping some. This table has roughly 380,000 clones, 85% appearing once. The data are from a study of blood T cell repertoires in COVID-19. The TCR comes from a young woman with acute or convalescent COVID-19. The sequencing sample was made of peripheral blood.

Here the CDR3 DNA reads TGTGCCAGCGCGGGGACCTCGTCCCCCAATGAGCAGTTCTTC. Translating it yields CASAGTSSPNEQFF. The V call is TRBV5-4, the J call TRBJ2-1; a possible D gene is TRBD2 (6 bases). This CDR3 has 14 residues. CDR1 SGHNT and CDR2 YYREEE come from the germline V gene (reference sequence). V was pared by 7 bases and J by 6 bases, with 17 bases between.